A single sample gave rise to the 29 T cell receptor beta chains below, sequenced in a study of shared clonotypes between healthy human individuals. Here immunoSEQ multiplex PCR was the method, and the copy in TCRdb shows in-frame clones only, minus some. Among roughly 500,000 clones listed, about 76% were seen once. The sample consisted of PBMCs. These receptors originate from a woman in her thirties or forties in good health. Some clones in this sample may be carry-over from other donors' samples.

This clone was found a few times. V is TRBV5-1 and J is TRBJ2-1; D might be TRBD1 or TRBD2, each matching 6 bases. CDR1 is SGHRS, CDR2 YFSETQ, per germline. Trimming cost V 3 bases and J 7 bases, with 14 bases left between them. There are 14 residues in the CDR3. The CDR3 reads CASSSRGVKNEQFF. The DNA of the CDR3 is TGCGCCAGCAGCTCTAGGGGGGTCAAGAATGAGCAGTTCTTC.

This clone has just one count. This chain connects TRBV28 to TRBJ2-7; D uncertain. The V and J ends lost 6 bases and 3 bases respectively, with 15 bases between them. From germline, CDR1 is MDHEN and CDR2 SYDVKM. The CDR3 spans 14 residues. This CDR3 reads CASRTPARIYEQYF. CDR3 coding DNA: TGTGCCAGCAGAACTCCCGCGCGAATCTACGAGCAGTACTTC.

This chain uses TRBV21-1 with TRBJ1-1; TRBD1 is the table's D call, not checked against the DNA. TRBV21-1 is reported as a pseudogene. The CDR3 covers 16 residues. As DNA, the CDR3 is TGTGCCAGCAGCAAAGAGGGCCTAGACAGAGTCACTGAAGCTTTCTTT. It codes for CASSKEGLDRVTEAFF.

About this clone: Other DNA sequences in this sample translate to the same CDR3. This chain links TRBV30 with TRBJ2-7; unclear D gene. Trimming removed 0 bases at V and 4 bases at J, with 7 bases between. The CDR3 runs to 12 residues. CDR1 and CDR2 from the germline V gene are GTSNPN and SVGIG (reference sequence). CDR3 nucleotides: TGTGCCTGGAGTGTAGGCGGATACGAGCAGTACTTC. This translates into CAWSVGGYEQYF. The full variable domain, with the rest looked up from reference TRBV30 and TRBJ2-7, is SQTIHQWPATLVQPVGSPLSLECTVEGTSNPNLYWYRQAAGRGLQLLFYSVGIGQISSEVPQNLSASRPQDRQFILSSKKLLLSDSGFYLCAWSVGGYEQYFGPGTRLTVT.

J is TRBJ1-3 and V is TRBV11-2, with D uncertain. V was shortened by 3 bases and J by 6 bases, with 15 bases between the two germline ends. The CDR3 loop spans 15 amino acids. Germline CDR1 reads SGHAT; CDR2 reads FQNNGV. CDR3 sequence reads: CASSLSLNVVNTIYF. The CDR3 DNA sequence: TGTGCCAGCAGCTTGTCGCTTAATGTCGTAAACACCATATATTTT.

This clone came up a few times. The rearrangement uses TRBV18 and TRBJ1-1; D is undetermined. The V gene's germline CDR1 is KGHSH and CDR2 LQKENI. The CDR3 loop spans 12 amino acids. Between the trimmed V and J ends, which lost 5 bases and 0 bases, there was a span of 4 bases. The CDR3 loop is CASSEMNTEAFF. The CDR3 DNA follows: TGTGCCAGCTCAGAGATGAACACTGAAGCTTTCTTT.

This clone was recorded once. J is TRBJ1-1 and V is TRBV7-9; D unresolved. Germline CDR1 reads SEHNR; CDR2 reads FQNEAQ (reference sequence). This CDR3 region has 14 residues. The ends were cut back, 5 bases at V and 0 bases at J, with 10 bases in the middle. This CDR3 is CASSPLGMNTEAFF. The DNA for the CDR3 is TGTGCCAGCAGCCCCTTGGGGATGAACACTGAAGCTTTCTTT.

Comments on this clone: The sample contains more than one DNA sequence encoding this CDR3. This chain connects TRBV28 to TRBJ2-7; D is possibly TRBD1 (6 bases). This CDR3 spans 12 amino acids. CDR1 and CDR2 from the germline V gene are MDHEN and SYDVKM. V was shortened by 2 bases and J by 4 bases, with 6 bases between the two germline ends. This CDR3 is CASSLGQYEQYF. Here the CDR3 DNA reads TGTGCCAGCAGTTTAGGACAGTACGAGCAGTACTTC.

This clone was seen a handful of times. CDR3 in amino acids: CASSQTREGAKDQPQHF. The CDR3, as DNA: TGCGCCAGCAGTCAGACACGAGAGGGGGCAAAAGATCAGCCCCAGCATTTT. The chain employs TRBV23-1 and TRBJ1-5, with 7 bases that match TRBD1. TRBV23-1 is noted as an ORF with a role that remains uncertain. CDR3 length equals 17 residues. The J segment lost 5 bases and the V segment lost 3 bases, leaving 13 bases of the junction unmatched.

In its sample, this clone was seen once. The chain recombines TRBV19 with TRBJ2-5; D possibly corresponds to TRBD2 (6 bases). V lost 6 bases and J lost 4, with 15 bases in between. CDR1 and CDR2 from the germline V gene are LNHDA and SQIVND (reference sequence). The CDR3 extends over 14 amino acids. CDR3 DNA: TGTGCCAGTAGAGGACCGGGACTCCGAGAGACCCAGTACTTC. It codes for CASRGPGLRETQYF.

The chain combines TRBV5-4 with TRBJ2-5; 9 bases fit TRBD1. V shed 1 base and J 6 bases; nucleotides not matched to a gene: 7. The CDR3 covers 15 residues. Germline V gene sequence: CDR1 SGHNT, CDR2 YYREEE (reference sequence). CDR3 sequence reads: CASSLMGQGLKTQYF. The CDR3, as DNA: TGTGCCAGCAGCTTGATGGGACAGGGCTTAAAGACCCAGTACTTC. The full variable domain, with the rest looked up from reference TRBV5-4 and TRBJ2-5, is ETGVTQSPTHLIKTRGQQVTLRCSSQSGHNTVSWYQQALGQGPQFIFQYYREEENGRGNFPPRFSGLQFPNYSSELNVNALELDDSALYLCASSLMGQGLKTQYFGPGTRLLVL.

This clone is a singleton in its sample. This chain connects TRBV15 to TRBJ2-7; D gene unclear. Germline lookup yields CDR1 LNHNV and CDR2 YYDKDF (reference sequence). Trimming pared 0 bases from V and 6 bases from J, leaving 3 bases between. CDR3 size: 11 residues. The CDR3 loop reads CATSRDLEQYF. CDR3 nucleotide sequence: TGTGCCACCAGCAGAGATCTCGAGCAGTACTTC.

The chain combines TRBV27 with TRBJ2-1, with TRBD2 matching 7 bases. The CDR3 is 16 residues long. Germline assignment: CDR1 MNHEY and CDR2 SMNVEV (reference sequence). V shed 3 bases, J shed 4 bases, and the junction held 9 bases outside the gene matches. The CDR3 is CASSFGGAGLYNEQFF. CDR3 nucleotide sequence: TGTGCCAGCAGTTTTGGGGGAGCGGGGTTGTACAATGAGCAGTTCTTC.

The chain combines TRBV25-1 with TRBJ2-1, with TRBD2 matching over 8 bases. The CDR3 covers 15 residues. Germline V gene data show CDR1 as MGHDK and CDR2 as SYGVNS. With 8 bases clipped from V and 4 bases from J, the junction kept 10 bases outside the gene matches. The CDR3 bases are TGTGCCAGCTCGGAACCGGGACTAGAATACAATGAGCAGTTCTTC. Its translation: CASSEPGLEYNEQFF.

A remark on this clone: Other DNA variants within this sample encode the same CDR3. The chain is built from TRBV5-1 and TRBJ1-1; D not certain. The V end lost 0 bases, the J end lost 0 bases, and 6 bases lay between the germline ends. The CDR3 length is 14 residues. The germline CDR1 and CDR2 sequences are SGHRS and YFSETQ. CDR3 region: CASSLGPVNTEAFF. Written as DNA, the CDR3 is TGCGCCAGCAGCTTGGGTCCGGTGAACACTGAAGCTTTCTTT.

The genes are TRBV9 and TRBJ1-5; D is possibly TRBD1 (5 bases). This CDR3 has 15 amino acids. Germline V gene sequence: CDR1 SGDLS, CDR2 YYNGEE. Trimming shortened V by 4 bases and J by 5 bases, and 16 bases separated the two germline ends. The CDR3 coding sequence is TGTGCCAGCAGCCCCTTCGGGGGGGAGGATCAGCCCCAGCATTTT. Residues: CASSPFGGEDQPQHF.

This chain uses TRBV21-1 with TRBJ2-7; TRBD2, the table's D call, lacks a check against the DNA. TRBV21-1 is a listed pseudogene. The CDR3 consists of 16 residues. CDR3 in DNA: TGTGCCAGCAGCAAAGAACTAGCGGCCCGTCCCTACGAGCAGTACTTC. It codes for CASSKELAARPYEQYF.

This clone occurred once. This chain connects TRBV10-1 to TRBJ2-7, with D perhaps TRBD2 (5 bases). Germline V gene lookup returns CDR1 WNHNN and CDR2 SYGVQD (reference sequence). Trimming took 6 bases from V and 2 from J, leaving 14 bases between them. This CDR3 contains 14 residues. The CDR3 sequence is CASSKSERAYEQYF. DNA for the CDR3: TGCGCCAGCAGCAAAAGCGAGAGGGCCTACGAGCAGTACTTC.

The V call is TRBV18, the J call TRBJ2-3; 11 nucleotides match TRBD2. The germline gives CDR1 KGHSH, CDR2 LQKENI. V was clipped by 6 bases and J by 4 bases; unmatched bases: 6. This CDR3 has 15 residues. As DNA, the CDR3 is TGTGCCAGCTCTCCTACTAGCGGGAGATCAGATACGCAGTATTTT. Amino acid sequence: CASSPTSGRSDTQYF. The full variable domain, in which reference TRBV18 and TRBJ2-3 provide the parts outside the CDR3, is NAGVMQNPRHLVRRRGQEARLRCSPMKGHSHVYWYRQLPEEGLKFMVYLQKENIIDESGMPKERFSAEFPKEGPSILRIQQVVRGDSAAYFCASSPTSGRSDTQYFGPGTRLTVL.

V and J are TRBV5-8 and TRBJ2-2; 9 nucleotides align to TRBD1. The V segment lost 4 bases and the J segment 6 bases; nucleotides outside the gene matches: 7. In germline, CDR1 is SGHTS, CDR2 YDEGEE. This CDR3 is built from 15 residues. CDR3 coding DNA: TGTGCCAGCAGCCCGGACAGGGGTGCGGCCGGGGAGCTGTTTTTT. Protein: CASSPDRGAAGELFF.

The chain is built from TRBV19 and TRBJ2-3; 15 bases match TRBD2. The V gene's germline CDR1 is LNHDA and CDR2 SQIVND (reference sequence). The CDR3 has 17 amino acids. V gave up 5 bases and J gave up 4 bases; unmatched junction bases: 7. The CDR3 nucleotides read TGTGCCAGTAGTCCCGGACTAGCGGGAGGGCCAGCAGATACGCAGTATTTT. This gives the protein CASSPGLAGGPADTQYF.

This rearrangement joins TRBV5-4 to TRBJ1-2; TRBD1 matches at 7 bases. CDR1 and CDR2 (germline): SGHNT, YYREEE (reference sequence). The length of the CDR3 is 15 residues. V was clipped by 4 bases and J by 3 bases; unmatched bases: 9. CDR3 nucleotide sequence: TGTGCCAGCAGCGCCAAAAGCGACAGGGACTATGGCTACACCTTC. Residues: CASSAKSDRDYGYTF.

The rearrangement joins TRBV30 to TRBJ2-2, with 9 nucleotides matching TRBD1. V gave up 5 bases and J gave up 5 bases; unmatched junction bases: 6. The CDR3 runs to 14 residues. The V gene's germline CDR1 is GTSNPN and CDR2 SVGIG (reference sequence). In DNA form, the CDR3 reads TGTGCCTGGGACAGGGGGTCGGGTACCGGGGAGCTGTTTTTT. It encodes CAWDRGSGTGELFF.

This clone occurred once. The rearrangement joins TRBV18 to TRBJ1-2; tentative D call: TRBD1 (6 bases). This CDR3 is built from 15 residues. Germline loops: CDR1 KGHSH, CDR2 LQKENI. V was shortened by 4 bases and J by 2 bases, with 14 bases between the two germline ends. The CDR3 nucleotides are TGTGCCAGCTCACTTAACAGGGAAACAAACTATGGCTACACCTTC. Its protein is CASSLNRETNYGYTF. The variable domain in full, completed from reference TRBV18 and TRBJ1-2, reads NAGVMQNPRHLVRRRGQEARLRCSPMKGHSHVYWYRQLPEEGLKFMVYLQKENIIDESGMPKERFSAEFPKEGPSILRIQQVVRGDSAAYFCASSLNRETNYGYTFGSGTRLTVV.

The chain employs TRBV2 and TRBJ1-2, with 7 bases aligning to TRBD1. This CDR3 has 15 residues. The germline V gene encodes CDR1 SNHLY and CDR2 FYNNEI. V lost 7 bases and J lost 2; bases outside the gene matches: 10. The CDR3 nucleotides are TGTGCCAGCAAAATTGACAGGGCAGACAACTATGGCTACACCTTC. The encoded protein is CASKIDRADNYGYTF. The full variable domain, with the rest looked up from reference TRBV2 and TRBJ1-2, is EPEVTQTPSHQVTQMGQEVILRCVPISNHLYFYWYRQILGQKVEFLVSFYNNEISEKSEIFDDQFSVERPDGSNFTLKIRSTKLEDSAMYFCASKIDRADNYGYTFGSGTRLTVV.

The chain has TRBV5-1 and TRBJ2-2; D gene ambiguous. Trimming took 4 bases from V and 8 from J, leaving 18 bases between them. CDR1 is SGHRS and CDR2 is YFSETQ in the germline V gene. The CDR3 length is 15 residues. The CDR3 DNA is TGCGCCAGCAGCCCCCGGGCCTCCTTCGAGGGGGAGCTGTTTTTT. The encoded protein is CASSPRASFEGELFF.

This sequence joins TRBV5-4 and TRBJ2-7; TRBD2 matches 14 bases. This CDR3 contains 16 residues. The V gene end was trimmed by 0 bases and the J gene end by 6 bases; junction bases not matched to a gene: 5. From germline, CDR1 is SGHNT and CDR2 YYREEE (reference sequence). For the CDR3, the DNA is TGTGCCAGCAGCTTGGGGGGACTAGCGGGAGAGGGCGAGCAGTACTTC. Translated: CASSLGGLAGEGEQYF.

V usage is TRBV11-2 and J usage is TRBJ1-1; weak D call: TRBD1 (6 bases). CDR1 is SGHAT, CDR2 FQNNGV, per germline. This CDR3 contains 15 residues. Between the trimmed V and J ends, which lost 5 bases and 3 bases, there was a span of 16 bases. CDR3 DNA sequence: TGTGCCAGCAGCGCCTCACAACAGGGATACACTGAAGCTTTCTTT. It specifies CASSASQQGYTEAFF.

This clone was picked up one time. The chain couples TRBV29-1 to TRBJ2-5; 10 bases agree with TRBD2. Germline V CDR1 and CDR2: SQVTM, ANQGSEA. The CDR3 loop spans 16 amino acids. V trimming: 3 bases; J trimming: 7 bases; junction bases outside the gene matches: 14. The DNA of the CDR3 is TGCAGCGTTGACAGTCTAGCGGGAGCCCGGGATGGGACCCAGTACTTC. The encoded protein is CSVDSLAGARDGTQYF.